This is a list of T cell receptor beta chains from one sample in a study of Ad26.COV2.S vaccination and SARS-CoV-2 variants. TCRdb's table, derived via immunoSEQ multiplex PCR, lists solely in-frame clones and lacks some. Found here are about 390,000 clones, about 85% of them singletons; the top ten hold around 3.4%. Sample: peripheral blood, taken in a trial of Ad26.COV2.S vaccine versus placebo. The receptor source for this set is a person between 18 and 65 years old who received the Ad26.COV2.S COVID-19 vaccine or a placebo. Both conserved end residues are part of each CDR3. A D gene is named only where the DNA matches it firmly. Size is stated for part of the rows, as once, few or many counts, or as a class when the clone is expanded.

d_call	j_call	clone_size	v_call	cdr3_aa	cdr3_nt
-	TRBJ1-4	-	TRBV10-3	CAIGGNEKLFF	TGTGCCATCGGGGGGAATGAAAAACTGTTTTTT
-	TRBJ2-3	once	TRBV3-1/TRBV3-2	CASSRTSTDTQYF	TGTGCCAGCAGTCGGACTAGCACAGATACGCAGTATTTT
TRBD1	TRBJ1-5	-	TRBV2	CASSLVRQGNQPQHF	TGTGCCAGCAGTTTGGTAAGACAGGGGAATCAGCCCCAGCATTTT
-	TRBJ2-5	-	TRBV5-6	CASSQGPQETQYF	TGTGCCAGCAGCCAGGGTCCACAAGAGACCCAGTACTTC
-	TRBJ2-4	-	TRBV11-2	CASSLGVLGNIQYF	TGTGCCAGCAGCTTAGGAGTTTTGGGAAACATTCAGTACTTC
TRBD1	TRBJ1-1	-	TRBV6-5	CASRKDRAGEAFF	TGTGCCAGCAGAAAAGACAGGGCAGGTGAAGCTTTCTTT
-	TRBJ2-7	-	TRBV11-2	CASSPRGWYPAEQYF	TGTGCCAGCAGCCCACGGGGGTGGTATCCTGCCGAGCAGTACTTC
-	TRBJ1-1	-	TRBV6-5	CASRQGRTEAFF	TGTGCCAGCAGACAGGGTCGCACTGAAGCTTTCTTT
-	TRBJ2-7	-	TRBV29-1	CSVRRDSYEQYF	TGCAGCGTTAGGCGGGATTCCTACGAGCAGTACTTC
TRBD1	TRBJ1-1	once	TRBV5-4	CASSLVGTGFDTEAFF	TGTGCCAGCAGCTTGGTAGGGACAGGTTTTGACACTGAAGCTTTCTTT
-	TRBJ2-1	-	TRBV6-5	CASTNGGEQFF	TGTGCCAGCACCAACGGGGGTGAGCAGTTCTTC
-	TRBJ1-3	-	TRBV7-9	CASSLPADSGNTIYF	TGTGCCAGCAGCCTCCCCGCGGACTCTGGAAACACCATATATTTT
-	TRBJ2-1	-	TRBV5-8	CASTLRTQGSNEQFF	TGTGCCAGCACCCTCCGGACCCAGGGTTCGAATGAGCAGTTCTTC
-	TRBJ2-1	-	TRBV10-2	CASWDGSYNEQFF	TGCGCCAGCTGGGACGGCTCCTACAATGAGCAGTTCTTC